This T cell receptor (beta chain) was sequenced for a study of blood T cell repertoires in COVID-19. As for the study in general: COVID-19 samples collected from the United States, Italy and Spain covered acute and convalescent phases. T cells, B-cell-depleted T cells, or PBMCs provided the cDNA or gDNA that served as material.

Per the authors' pipeline: Estimates of nucleated cell counts were drawn from the amplification of reference gene primers. TCRdb's copy holds only in-frame clones and misses some; the assay was immunoSEQ multiplex PCR. V and J calls plus clone size are reproduced from that table; the DNA served to infer D and trimming. The table records a few hundred thousand clones, approximately 85% of them present only once. With 6 bases clipped from V and 2 bases from J, the junction kept 5 bases outside the gene matches. There are 14 residues in the CDR3. The germline V gene encodes CDR1 SGHTA and CDR2 FQGNSA. This clone was detected once.

Material: peripheral blood. The sequence was collected from a woman aged 50 to 65 with acute or convalescent COVID-19. The V call is TRBV7-2, the J call TRBJ1-1; 8 nucleotides match TRBD1. CDR3 sequence reads: CASRYTGGNTEAFF. The CDR3 DNA sequence: TGTGCCAGCAGATATACAGGGGGAAACACTGAAGCTTTCTTT. The full variable domain, its missing parts supplied by reference TRBV7-2 and TRBJ1-1, is GAGVSQSPSNKVTEKGKDVELRCDPISGHTALYWYRQSLGQGLEFLIYFQGNSAPDKSGLPSDRFSAERTGGSVSTLTIQRTQQEDSAVYLCASRYTGGNTEAFFGQGTRLTVV.